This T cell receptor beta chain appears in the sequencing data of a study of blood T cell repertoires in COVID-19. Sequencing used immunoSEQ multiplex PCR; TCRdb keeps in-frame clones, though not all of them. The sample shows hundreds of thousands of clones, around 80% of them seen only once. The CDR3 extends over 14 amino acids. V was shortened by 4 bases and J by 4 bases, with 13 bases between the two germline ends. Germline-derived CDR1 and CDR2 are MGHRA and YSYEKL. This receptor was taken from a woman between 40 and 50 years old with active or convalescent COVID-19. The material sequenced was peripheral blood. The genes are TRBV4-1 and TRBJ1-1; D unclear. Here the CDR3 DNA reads TGCGCCAGCAGCCCTTTTCGGGGAAGCACTGAAGCTTTCTTT. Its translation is CASSPFRGSTEAFF.